This entry lists 32 T cell receptor beta chains sequenced from one sample in a study of cytomegalovirus exposure and HLA in healthy donors. The PCR was carried out with 60 Vbeta primers and 13 Jbeta primers. Sequencing was performed with immunoSEQ multiplex PCR; in TCRdb, only in-frame clones are kept and a portion is missing. In the table there are roughly 200,000 clones, 77% of which are singletons. The material sequenced was PBMCs. The source is a woman between 55 and 75 years old in good health and CMV-seropositive.

This chain joins TRBV29-1 and TRBJ2-5, with D maybe TRBD2 (5 bases). The DNA end favors TRBJ2-7, so the J call may be wrong. Germline CDR1 SQVTM, CDR2 ANQGSEA. The CDR3 totals 12 residues. The CDR3 protein is CSATDFSYEQYF. In nucleotides, the CDR3 is TGCAGCGCAACGGACTTTTCCTACGAGCAGTACTTC.

CDR3 in amino acids: CASRLRRQVGNEQFF. The CDR3 DNA is TGTGCCAGTAGACTCCGAAGACAGGTAGGCAATGAGCAGTTCTTC. This chain links TRBV19 with TRBJ2-1, with D maybe TRBD1 (6 bases). Looked up from germline, CDR1 is LNHDA and CDR2 is SQIVND (reference sequence). The CDR3 length is 15 residues. Between the trimmed V and J ends, which lost 6 bases and 6 bases, there was a span of 18 bases.

The sample holds a few counts of this clone. J is TRBJ2-1 and V is TRBV18, with 10 bases lining up with TRBD2. The CDR3 runs to 15 residues. V gave up 6 bases and J gave up 6 bases; unmatched junction bases: 8. Germline CDR1 and CDR2: KGHSH and LQKENI. The CDR3 protein is CASSSGTSVPNEQFF. The CDR3 DNA reads as TGTGCCAGCTCTTCCGGGACTAGCGTACCCAATGAGCAGTTCTTC.

The chain links TRBV18 to TRBJ1-6; the match to TRBD1 covers 7 bases. J gave up 8 bases and V 1 base, and 2 bases lay outside the gene matches. CDR1 and CDR2 from the germline V gene are KGHSH and LQKENI. The CDR3 sequence is 14 residues long. In nucleotides, the CDR3 is TGTGCCAGCTCACCACAGGGGGCGGATTCACCCCTCCACTTT. This sequence encodes CASSPQGADSPLHF.

This clone has only one observation. J is TRBJ1-1 and V is TRBV6-5, with TRBD1 as a possible D gene (6 bases). Per germline, CDR1 MNHEY and CDR2 SVGAGI. Deletions cut 6 bases from V and 10 bases from J, with 18 bases between. The CDR3 extends over 13 amino acids. CDR3 protein: CASRRQAGIGAFF. The CDR3 DNA is TGTGCCAGCAGAAGACAGGCGGGTATAGGAGCTTTCTTT.

This chain connects TRBV2 to TRBJ1-3, with D tentatively TRBD1 (6 bases). V was cut by 6 bases and J by 0 bases, with 18 bases left in between. This CDR3 is built from 17 residues. Per germline, CDR1 SNHLY and CDR2 FYNNEI. The CDR3 DNA follows: TGTGCCAGCAGGGGATGGCAGGGGCTTGACTCTGGAAACACCATATATTTT. Translation: CASRGWQGLDSGNTIYF.

The rearrangement joins TRBV2 to TRBJ2-2; D is possibly TRBD2 (7 bases). This CDR3 has 15 residues. Trimming removed 6 bases from V and 0 bases from J, with 11 bases in between. Germline V gene data show CDR1 as SNHLY and CDR2 as FYNNEI. In DNA, the CDR3 is TGTGCCAGCAGGACGGGGGGCGCGAACACCGGGGAGCTGTTTTTT. It encodes CASRTGGANTGELFF.

The V call is TRBV6-1, the J call TRBJ1-5; D remains unclear. V was pared by 2 bases and J by 0 bases, with 11 bases between. Germline-derived CDR1 and CDR2 are MNHNS and SASEGT. This CDR3 spans 16 amino acids. DNA for the CDR3: TGTGCCAGCAGTGAACAGGAATCCTATAGCAATCAGCCCCAGCATTTT. This encodes CASSEQESYSNQPQHF.

This sequence joins TRBV7-8 and TRBJ2-7; 8 positions match TRBD1. Germline-derived CDR1 and CDR2 are SGHVS and FQNEAQ. This CDR3 spans 14 amino acids. After removal of 5 bases from V and 2 bases from J, the junction contained 5 bases not matched to a gene. The DNA for the CDR3 is TGTGCCAGCAGCACAGGACAGGGAACCTACGAGCAGTACTTC. This codes for CASSTGQGTYEQYF.

The chain carries TRBV28 and TRBJ2-7, with 10 bases lining up with TRBD2. CDR3 length: 15 residues. V lost 3 bases and J lost 3; bases outside the gene matches: 5. CDR1 MDHEN and CDR2 SYDVKM come from the germline V gene. As DNA, the CDR3 is TGTGCCAGCAGTTTCTCTAGCGGGAGCCTCTACGAGCAGTACTTC. Translation: CASSFSSGSLYEQYF.

This clone was detected once. The junction does not match germline at one end; this may be a read error. The V and J genes are TRBV7-7 and TRBJ2-1, with 7 bases identical to TRBD1. CDR1 and CDR2 from the germline V gene are SSHAT and FNYEAQ (reference sequence). The CDR3 contains 15 residues. The CDR3 DNA sequence: TGTGCTAGCAGCTTGGGACAGAGGTCCCACAATGAGCAGTTCTTC. Translating it yields CASSLGQRSHNEQFF.

The genes are TRBV6-1 and TRBJ2-5; 9 nucleotides agree with TRBD2. Germline V lookup: CDR1 MNHNS, CDR2 SASEGT. The CDR3 consists of 16 residues. Trimming removed 3 bases from V and 1 base from J; junction bases left unmatched: 6. CDR3 in amino acids: CASSEVAGALQETQYF. The CDR3 DNA is TGTGCCAGCAGTGAGGTAGCGGGGGCACTCCAAGAGACCCAGTACTTC.

The rearrangement joins TRBV4-3 to TRBJ2-3; 9 nucleotides line up with TRBD1. The germline gives CDR1 LGHNA, CDR2 YSLEER. This CDR3 contains 16 residues. Unmatched junction bases numbered 5, after V lost 2 bases and J lost 2 bases. Here the CDR3 DNA reads TGCGCCAGCAGCCAAACCGGGACAGGGACCACAGATACGCAGTATTTT. This codes for CASSQTGTGTTDTQYF.

The chain couples TRBV7-6 to TRBJ2-1; 10 bases map to TRBD2. Germline lookup yields CDR1 SGHVS and CDR2 FNYEAQ. J gave up 9 bases and V 5 bases, and 16 bases lay outside the gene matches. This CDR3 is built from 17 residues. The CDR3 DNA is TGTGCCAGCAGCCGCAGCCTTGGGTCTAGCGGGAGTCGTGAGCAGTTCTTC. Residues: CASSRSLGSSGSREQFF.

This rearrangement joins TRBV5-5 to TRBJ1-1; no clear D. The length of the CDR3 is 12 residues. Germline CDR1 reads SGHKS; CDR2 reads YYEKEE (reference sequence). V lost 0 bases and J lost 8, with 8 bases in between. Here the CDR3 reads CASSLEAAEAFF. CDR3 nucleotides: TGTGCCAGCAGCTTGGAAGCAGCGGAAGCTTTCTTT.

The chain uses TRBV9 and TRBJ2-2; D not resolved. Germline V gene sequence: CDR1 SGDLS, CDR2 YYNGEE. The CDR3 has 14 amino acids. V dropped 7 bases and J dropped 2 bases, with 12 bases sitting between them. The CDR3 reads CASSRSTNTGELFF. The CDR3, as DNA: TGTGCCAGCTCCCGCTCGACAAACACCGGGGAGCTGTTTTTT.

This chain connects TRBV5-1 to TRBJ2-5, with 9 bases lining up with TRBD2. Germline CDR1 and CDR2: SGHRS and YFSETQ. CDR3 length: 14 amino acids. V lost 4 bases and J lost 2; bases outside the gene matches: 3. CDR3 coding DNA: TGCGCCAGCAGCGTACTAGCGGGTCAAGAGACCCAGTACTTC. Amino acids: CASSVLAGQETQYF.

This rearrangement joins TRBV6-1 to TRBJ2-7; 8 bases map to TRBD1. The germline CDR1 and CDR2 sequences are MNHNS and SASEGT. This CDR3 spans 12 amino acids. Losses at the gene ends were 7 bases for V and 2 bases for J; bases not matched to a gene: 1. CDR3 loop: CASKTGAYEQYF. The CDR3 coding sequence is TGTGCCAGCAAGACAGGGGCCTACGAGCAGTACTTC.

The chain couples TRBV5-4 to TRBJ2-7, with TRBD1 matching 9 bases. Unmatched junction bases numbered 3, after V lost 6 bases and J lost 2 bases. The CDR3 is 13 amino acids. Germline CDR1 reads SGHNT; CDR2 reads YYREEE (reference sequence). DNA of the CDR3: TGTGCCAGCACCCGACAGGGGGCCTACGAGCAGTACTTC. It encodes CASTRQGAYEQYF. Complete variable domain (other parts from reference TRBV5-4 and TRBJ2-7): ETGVTQSPTHLIKTRGQQVTLRCSSQSGHNTVSWYQQALGQGPQFIFQYYREEENGRGNFPPRFSGLQFPNYSSELNVNALELDDSALYLCASTRQGAYEQYFGPGTRLTVT.

The CDR3 DNA follows: TGTGCCAGCAGCACTCTAGCGGGGGGGAACTACGAGCAGTACTTC. It specifies CASSTLAGGNYEQYF. The V gene is TRBV5-6, the J gene TRBJ2-7, with TRBD2 matching 12 bases. Per the germline V gene, CDR1 is SGHDT and CDR2 is YYEEEE. V gave up 4 bases and J gave up 3 bases; unmatched junction bases: 5. The CDR3 totals 15 residues.

The V gene is TRBV14, the J gene TRBJ2-7, with 7 bases lining up with TRBD2. The CDR3 contains 19 residues. The germline V gene encodes CDR1 SGHDN and CDR2 FVKESK. After removal of 0 bases from V and 0 bases from J, the junction contained 14 bases not matched to a gene. The DNA for the CDR3 is TGTGCCAGCAGCCAAGACCCAGCCCCAACTAGCGAGAGCTCCTACGAGCAGTACTTC. Its translation: CASSQDPAPTSESSYEQYF.

The V call is TRBV6-5, the J call TRBJ2-1, with D hard to call. This CDR3 is 11 amino acids long. V was clipped by 7 bases and J by 1 base, with 2 bases between them. CDR1 and CDR2 from the germline V gene are MNHEY and SVGAGI. The CDR3 here is CASTSYNEQFF. In nucleotides, the CDR3 is TGTGCCAGCACTTCCTACAATGAGCAGTTCTTC.

The table lists this clone with a count of one. V is TRBV5-1 and J is TRBJ1-1; tentative D call: TRBD1 (6 bases). V lost 4 bases and J lost 1, with 11 bases in between. Germline lookup yields CDR1 SGHRS and CDR2 YFSETQ. The CDR3 contains 14 residues. In DNA form, the CDR3 reads TGCGCCAGCAGCCGCACAGGGCCGAACACTGAAGCTTTCTTT. Protein product: CASSRTGPNTEAFF.

The chain has TRBV27 and TRBJ2-7; 9 positions match TRBD1. CDR1 and CDR2 from the germline V gene are MNHEY and SMNVEV (reference sequence). The V gene end was trimmed by 2 bases and the J gene end by 3 bases; junction bases not matched to a gene: 5. The CDR3 length is 15 residues. The CDR3 loop is CASSLGQGSVYEQYF. Here the CDR3 DNA reads TGTGCCAGCAGTTTAGGACAGGGGTCCGTCTACGAGCAGTACTTC.

The chain carries TRBV9 and TRBJ2-3, with 9 bases matching TRBD1. J was trimmed by 2 bases and V by 2 bases; bases with no gene match: 21. Looked up from germline, CDR1 is SGDLS and CDR2 is YYNGEE. The CDR3 totals 21 residues. The CDR3 reads CASSVDPGQGWDSRSTDTQYF. The CDR3 region has the DNA TGTGCCAGCAGCGTGGACCCGGGACAGGGTTGGGATAGCAGATCCACAGATACGCAGTATTTT.

The V and J genes are TRBV28 and TRBJ1-4; D gene unclear. CDR3 length: 14 amino acids. Trimming pared 3 bases from V and 4 bases from J, leaving 9 bases between. Germline CDR1 and CDR2: MDHEN and SYDVKM. The CDR3 protein is CASSFLPVNEKLFF. As DNA, the CDR3 is TGTGCCAGCAGTTTTCTCCCAGTTAATGAAAAACTGTTTTTT.

The rearrangement links TRBV29-1 to TRBJ2-3; 9 bases agree with TRBD1. Germline V gene lookup returns CDR1 SQVTM and CDR2 ANQGSEA. V lost 7 bases, J lost 5 bases, and 7 bases stayed unmatched. The CDR3 has 13 residues. Here the CDR3 reads CSAGTGSIDTQYF. The CDR3, as DNA: TGCAGCGCGGGGACAGGGTCGATAGATACGCAGTATTTT.

The J gene is TRBJ1-5, the V gene TRBV2; a weak D match, TRBD1 (5 bases). CDR1 is SNHLY, CDR2 FYNNEI, per germline. The V and J ends lost 6 bases and 2 bases respectively, with 8 bases between them. This CDR3 contains 13 residues. CDR3: CASSWGGNQPQHF. The CDR3 DNA reads TGTGCCAGCAGCTGGGGGGGCAATCAGCCCCAGCATTTT.

The chain joins TRBV30 to TRBJ1-1; maybe TRBD1 (6 bases). The germline V and J ends were trimmed by 0 bases and 6 bases, with 14 bases remaining between them. Germline CDR1 reads GTSNPN; CDR2 reads SVGIG (reference sequence). The CDR3 consists of 14 residues. CDR3: CAWSVGGGKAEAFF. The CDR3 DNA follows: TGTGCCTGGAGTGTGGGAGGGGGGAAGGCTGAAGCTTTCTTT.

The rearrangement links TRBV27 to TRBJ1-2, with no clear D. The CDR3 length is 14 residues. Per the germline V gene, CDR1 is MNHEY and CDR2 is SMNVEV (reference sequence). Deletions cut 1 base from V and 7 bases from J, with 13 bases between. The CDR3 loop is CASSLFRGAGGYTF. CDR3 nucleotides: TGTGCCAGCAGTTTATTCCGGGGTGCGGGTGGCTACACCTTC.

V usage is TRBV7-8 and J usage is TRBJ1-2, with 8 nucleotides matching TRBD1. This CDR3 region has 19 residues. V lost 2 bases and J lost 6; bases outside the gene matches: 20. Germline V gives CDR1 SGHVS, CDR2 FQNEAQ. DNA of the CDR3: TGTGCCAGCAGCTTACGTCCCCCCTCAAGACGGACAGGGAGTGATGGCTACACCTTC. Translated: CASSLRPPSRRTGSDGYTF.

The V and J genes are TRBV6-6 and TRBJ1-5, with 9 bases matching TRBD1. The CDR3 is 16 amino acids. After removal of 7 bases from V and 3 bases from J, the junction contained 10 bases not matched to a gene. Per the germline V gene, CDR1 is MNHNY and CDR2 is SVGAGI (reference sequence). As DNA, the CDR3 is TGTGCCAGCACTTCTTGGACAGGGGTGGCCAATCAGCCCCAGCATTTT. This gives the protein CASTSWTGVANQPQHF.